This T cell receptor (beta chain) was found in a study of shared clonotypes between healthy human individuals. Measured with immunoSEQ multiplex PCR; TCRdb has only the in-frame clones, and not every one. In the table there are about 1.1 million clones, roughly 77% of which are singletons. CDR1 LGHNA and CDR2 YNFKEQ come from the germline V gene. V lost 0 bases to trimming and J lost 7 bases; unmatched junction nucleotides: 6. The CDR3 consists of 15 residues. This chain links TRBV4-2 with TRBJ1-2, with 9 bases fitting TRBD1. The sequence was collected from a man aged 18 to 29 in good health. Some clones in this sample may be carry-over from other donors' samples. Sequenced material: memory CD4+ T cells from PBMCs. Sample subset: CD45RA-negative fraction. The CDR3 loop is CASSQDIQGASGYTF. In DNA form, the CDR3 reads TGTGCCAGCAGCCAAGACATACAGGGGGCGAGTGGCTACACCTTC.